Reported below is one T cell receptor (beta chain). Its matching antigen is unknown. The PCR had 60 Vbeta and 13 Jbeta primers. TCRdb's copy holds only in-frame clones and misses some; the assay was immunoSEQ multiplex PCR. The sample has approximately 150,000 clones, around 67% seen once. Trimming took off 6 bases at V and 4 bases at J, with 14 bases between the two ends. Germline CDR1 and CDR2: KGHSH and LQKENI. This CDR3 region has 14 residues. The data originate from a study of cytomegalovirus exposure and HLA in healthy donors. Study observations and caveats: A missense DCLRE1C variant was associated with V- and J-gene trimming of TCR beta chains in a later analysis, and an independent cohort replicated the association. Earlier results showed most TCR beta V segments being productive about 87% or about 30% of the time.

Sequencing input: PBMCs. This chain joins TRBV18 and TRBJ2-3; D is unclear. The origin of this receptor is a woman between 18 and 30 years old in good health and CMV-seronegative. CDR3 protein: CASSRTTSADTQYF. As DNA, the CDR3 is TGTGCCAGCTCCCGTACCACTTCCGCAGATACGCAGTATTTT.